The sequence of this TCR beta chain was determined in a study of T cells in Graves' hyperthyroidism and ophthalmopathy. Exclusion of patients followed from uncontrolled infection, other autoimmune disease, pregnancy or lactation. CDR1 is MNHEY, CDR2 SVGAGI, per germline. Trimming removed 0 bases from V and 0 bases from J, with 5 bases in between. This CDR3 has 15 amino acids. This clonotype has a count of ten or more. Amplification of TCR beta CDR3 regions was performed using RNA transcripts as template. When the TCR CDR3 underwent first-round RT-PCR, the HTBI primer set was used. Each CDR3 protein is one row after TCRdb ran MiXCR on the multiplex PCR reads. Among approximately 400,000 distinct CDR3 sequences listed, about 13% were seen once.

This receptor was identified in a man aged 30 to 39 with Graves' hyperthyroidism that later progressed to Graves' ophthalmopathy. The sample taken for sequencing was blood. This sequence joins TRBV6-5 and TRBJ1-4; no reliable D call. DNA of the CDR3: TGTGCCAGCAGTTACTCGCCGGCAACTAATGAAAAACTGTTTTTT. Amino acids: CASSYSPATNEKLFF.